The next 9 T cell receptor beta chains were all read from a single sample in a study of blood T cell repertoires in COVID-19. This table comes from immunoSEQ multiplex PCR, and its TCRdb copy is limited to in-frame clones, with some not included. The sample records roughly 410,000 clones, approximately 91% being singletons. The sequenced sample was peripheral blood. The source is a woman in her 40s with COVID-19, enrolled during active disease.

About this clone itself: The same CDR3 can be traced to other DNA sequences in this sample. The chain recombines TRBV19 with TRBJ2-3, with TRBD1 matching over 11 bases. Germline CDR1 and CDR2: LNHDA and SQIVND (reference sequence). Unmatched junction bases numbered 4, after V lost 6 bases and J lost 2 bases. This CDR3 has 15 amino acids. The CDR3 spells CASSPGQGDTDTQYF. CDR3 bases: TGTGCCAGTAGCCCGGGACAGGGGGACACAGATACGCAGTATTTT.

The chain joins TRBV9 to TRBJ1-1; D uncertain. The germline V gene encodes CDR1 SGDLS and CDR2 YYNGEE. The V end was cut by 5 bases, the J end by 8 bases, with 19 bases between. This CDR3 has 14 amino acids. As DNA, the CDR3 is TGTGCCAGCAGTGCCGACGACATCGATAGGGAAGCTTTCTTT. Its translation: CASSADDIDREAFF.

CDR3: CASSYNRAQNEQFF. The DNA of the CDR3 is TGTGCCAGCAGTTACAACAGGGCACAAAATGAGCAGTTCTTC. V and J are TRBV6-2 or TRBV6-3 and TRBJ2-1; D possibly corresponds to TRBD1 (6 bases). There are 14 residues in the CDR3. V was cut by 2 bases and J by 7 bases, with 12 bases left in between. Germline V gene data show CDR1 as MNHEY and CDR2 as SVGEGT.

This clone was recorded a few times. The chain has TRBV5-1 and TRBJ1-2, with D tentatively TRBD1 (5 bases). CDR1 SGHRS and CDR2 YFSETQ come from the germline V gene. The V and J ends lost 5 bases and 4 bases respectively, with 12 bases between them. This CDR3 has 13 amino acids. CDR3 amino acids: CASSQGSGYGYTF. In DNA, the CDR3 is TGCGCCAGCAGTCAGGGTTCTGGCTATGGCTACACCTTC.

This clone was counted only a few times. The chain employs TRBV27 and TRBJ1-5; D perhaps matches TRBD1 (5 bases). The CDR3 covers 9 residues. The germline V gene encodes CDR1 MNHEY and CDR2 SMNVEV (reference sequence). CDR3 DNA sequence: TGTGCTAGGGGTCAGCCCCAGCATTTT. It encodes CARGQPQHF.

The genes are TRBV28 and TRBJ1-2; D ambiguous. V gave up 3 bases and J gave up 1 base, with 9 bases separating them. Germline CDR1 reads MDHEN; CDR2 reads SYDVKM. The CDR3 length is 14 residues. CDR3 in amino acids: CASSFMGDNYGYTF. The CDR3 DNA reads TGTGCCAGCAGTTTCATGGGCGATAACTATGGCTACACCTTC.

The count of this clone is one. The chain joins TRBV5-1 to TRBJ1-1; maybe TRBD1 (6 bases). CDR3 length: 15 amino acids. The V gene lost 2 bases and the J gene lost 2 bases, with 13 bases spanning the gap. Looked up from germline, CDR1 is SGHRS and CDR2 is YFSETQ. Here the CDR3 reads CASSFGQPFNTEAFF. CDR3 in DNA: TGCGCCAGCAGCTTTGGACAGCCATTTAACACTGAAGCTTTCTTT.

J is TRBJ1-4 and V is TRBV5-1; 7 bases are a match to TRBD1. The V gene end was trimmed by 3 bases and the J gene end by 7 bases; junction bases not matched to a gene: 6. The germline V gene encodes CDR1 SGHRS and CDR2 YFSETQ. This CDR3 is built from 14 residues. CDR3 region: CASSSNRGTEKLFF. CDR3 sequence (DNA): TGCGCCAGCAGCTCTAACAGGGGAACTGAAAAACTGTTTTTT. Based on the CDR3 plus reference TRBV5-1 and TRBJ1-4, the full variable domain is KAGVTQTPRYLIKTRGQQVTLSCSPISGHRSVSWYQQTPGQGLQFLFEYFSETQRNKGNFPGRFSGRQFSNSRSEMNVSTLELGDSALYLCASSSNRGTEKLFFGSGTQLSVL.

The genes are TRBV7-9 and TRBJ1-2; the D is unclear. The CDR3 has 15 residues. In germline, CDR1 is SEHNR, CDR2 FQNEAQ (reference sequence). The germline V and J ends were trimmed by 2 bases and 3 bases, with 13 bases remaining between them. The CDR3 spells CASSLLGVSDYGYTF. In DNA, the CDR3 is TGTGCCAGCAGCTTACTCGGGGTTTCGGACTATGGCTACACCTTC.